These 17 T cell receptor beta chains originate from one sample sequenced in a study of T cell repertoires in cytomegalovirus infection. TCRdb reanalysed the reads using MiXCR and keeps one entry per CDR3 protein. This table holds 290,000 or so distinct CDR3 sequences, around 10% found once. Material for sequencing was PBMCs. The receptors were gathered from a human donor in good health (CMV status not recorded). Some clones in this sample may be carry-over from other donors' samples.

The CDR3 DNA is TGCAGCGTTGATTTGGTGGGGGAGACCCAGTTCTTC. Encoded protein: CSVDLVGETQFF. V gene TRBV29-1 combines with J gene TRBJ2-5, with D possibly being TRBD1 or TRBD2 (5 bases each). The J call could be wrong; TRBJ2-1 is a better fit for the DNA end. Germline V CDR1 and CDR2: SQVTM, ANQGSEA. There are 12 residues in the CDR3.

Many counts were recorded for this clonotype. The CDR3, as DNA: TGTGCCAGCAGCCATTTCTTGGGGCAGGGTAGAAATGAGCAGTTCTTC. It encodes CASSHFLGQGRNEQFF. V and J are TRBV3-1 and TRBJ2-1, with D possibly TRBD1 on 5 matching bases. This CDR3 spans 16 amino acids. Trimming shortened V by 3 bases and J by 7 bases, and 19 bases separated the two germline ends. Germline V gene sequence: CDR1 LGHDT, CDR2 YNNKEL (reference sequence).

This clonotype was detected many times. J is TRBJ1-4 and V is TRBV7-2; TRBD1 might be the D (6 bases). V was trimmed by 2 bases and J by 11 bases, leaving 18 bases between them. Germline lookup yields CDR1 SGHTA and CDR2 FQGNSA. The CDR3 has 15 residues. CDR3 protein: CASSLRARGEGKLFF. The CDR3 DNA reads as TGTGCCAGCAGCTTAAGGGCCAGGGGAGAAGGGAAACTGTTTTTT.

Concerning this clonotype: An end of the junction does not agree with germline; a read error may underlie this. The V gene is TRBV24-1, the J gene TRBJ1-2; the match to TRBD1 covers 11 bases. CDR1 is KGHDR, CDR2 SFDVKD, per germline. The CDR3 has 16 amino acids. The CDR3 region is CATRDPRTGGTYGYNF. CDR3 in DNA: TGTGCCACCCGTGATCCGCGGACAGGGGGCACCTATGGCTACAACTTC.

This clonotype has at least ten counts. The chain carries TRBV20-1 and TRBJ1-1; TRBD1 aligns across 9 bases. The CDR3 length is 17 residues. V lost 5 bases and J lost 2; bases outside the gene matches: 15. Per the germline V gene, CDR1 is DFQATT and CDR2 is SNEGSKA (reference sequence). The chain's CDR3 is CSAPTTGTGLINTEAFF. In DNA form, the CDR3 reads TGCAGTGCTCCAACCACCGGGACAGGGCTAATCAACACTGAAGCTTTCTTT.

This clonotype was seen repeatedly, ten times or more. The J gene is TRBJ1-5, the V gene TRBV6-1; D not resolved. CDR1 is MNHNS and CDR2 is SASEGT in the germline V gene. The CDR3 spans 14 residues. Trimming took off 2 bases at V and 4 bases at J, with 9 bases between the two ends. CDR3 nucleotide sequence: TGTGCCAGCAGTGAAAGGTCGGAAAATCAGCCCCAGCATTTT. Its protein product is CASSERSENQPQHF.

This clonotype occurred many times. The chain uses TRBV29-1 and TRBJ1-4, with 8 positions matching TRBD1. V was pared by 6 bases and J by 4 bases, with 4 bases of the junction left unmatched. Germline CDR1 is SQVTM and CDR2 is ANQGSEA. The CDR3 contains 13 residues. CDR3 amino acids: CSVLDRGNEKLFF. The CDR3 DNA reads as TGCAGCGTCTTAGACAGGGGTAATGAAAAACTGTTTTTT.

This clonotype was picked up many times. The chain is built from TRBV20-1 and TRBJ1-1; 10 bases map to TRBD1. Per the germline V gene, CDR1 is DFQATT and CDR2 is SNEGSKA (reference sequence). Unmatched junction bases numbered 7, after V lost 4 bases and J lost 11 bases. This CDR3 region has 12 residues. The CDR3 DNA reads TGCAGTGCTACCAGACAGGGGGCGAATGCTTTCTTT. Translated, it gives CSATRQGANAFF.

This clonotype was found many times. The V call is TRBV7-6, the J call TRBJ1-2; D might be TRBD1 (5 bases). Trimming cost V 0 bases and J 8 bases, with 10 bases left between them. The CDR3 contains 13 residues. The germline V gene encodes CDR1 SGHVS and CDR2 FNYEAQ. The CDR3 reads CASSLAGRDGYTF. The CDR3 DNA sequence: TGTGCCAGCAGCTTAGCGGGAAGGGACGGCTACACCTTC.

The V call is TRBV28, the J call TRBJ1-2; D may be TRBD1 (6 bases). The V gene's germline CDR1 is MDHEN and CDR2 SYDVKM. V gave up 2 bases and J gave up 2 bases, with 15 bases separating them. The CDR3 sequence is 16 residues long. This CDR3 is CASSLGGRAGNYGYTF. CDR3 in DNA: TGTGCCAGCAGTTTAGGGGGCAGGGCGGGGAACTATGGCTACACCTTC.

The rearrangement joins TRBV20-1 to TRBJ1-2; no reliable D call. V gave up 0 bases and J gave up 4 bases, with 12 bases separating them. Germline CDR1 DFQATT, CDR2 SNEGSKA (reference sequence). The CDR3 consists of 14 residues. The DNA of the CDR3 is TGCAGTGCTAGAGACGGCAGGCAGAGCTATGGCTACACCTTC. It is translated as CSARDGRQSYGYTF.

This chain links TRBV6-5 with TRBJ2-4; D is unresolved. The CDR3 is 14 amino acids. The V end lost 10 bases, the J end lost 2 bases, and 15 bases lay between the germline ends. Germline values: CDR1 MNHEY, CDR2 SVGAGI. CDR3 sequence reads: CATATTHTKNIQYF. In DNA form, the CDR3 reads TGTGCCACCGCGACAACTCATACCAAAAACATTCAGTACTTC.

This clonotype appeared many times. The V and J genes are TRBV7-6 and TRBJ2-7; D might be TRBD1 or TRBD2, each matching 5 bases. Germline V gives CDR1 SGHVS, CDR2 FNYEAQ. Trimming removed 2 bases from V and 5 bases from J, with 19 bases in between. The CDR3 totals 16 residues. The CDR3 nucleotides are TGTGCCAGCAGCTTAAAGCTTCGGGGACGTTTAAACGAGCAGTACGTC. This sequence encodes CASSLKLRGRLNEQYV.

V gene TRBV18 combines with J gene TRBJ2-7, with 7 bases fitting TRBD1. CDR1 KGHSH and CDR2 LQKENI come from the germline V gene. There are 12 residues in the CDR3. J was trimmed by 7 bases and V by 6 bases; bases with no gene match: 6. The CDR3 nucleotides read TGTGCCAGCTCCCGGGACAGAGGAGAGCAGTACGTC. Amino acids: CASSRDRGEQYV.

This clonotype was recorded many times. This sequence joins TRBV6-5 and TRBJ1-2; 9 nucleotides agree with TRBD1. Germline values: CDR1 MNHEY, CDR2 SVGAGI. Losses at the gene ends were 2 bases for V and 4 bases for J; bases not matched to a gene: 8. The CDR3 contains 16 residues. In nucleotides, the CDR3 is TGTGCCAGCAGTTACCCTTCGGGACAGGGAACCTATGGCTACACCTTC. The encoded protein is CASSYPSGQGTYGYTF.

This clonotype was picked up a small number of times. CDR3 DNA: TGTGCCAGCAGTAGGACTAGCGCGTTCTCCTACGAGCAGTACTTC. It translates to CASSRTSAFSYEQYF. J is TRBJ2-7 and V is TRBV6-2 or TRBV6-3, with 9 bases matching TRBD2. V lost 5 bases to trimming and J lost 0 bases; unmatched junction nucleotides: 5. Per germline, CDR1 MNHEY and CDR2 SVGEGT. There are 15 residues in the CDR3.

This clonotype was recorded many times. The chain recombines TRBV29-1 with TRBJ1-1; D is uncertain. Deletions cut 4 bases from V and 0 bases from J, with 9 bases between. This CDR3 contains 13 residues. Germline V gene lookup returns CDR1 SQVTM and CDR2 ANQGSEA. CDR3 residues: CSVAPRMNTEAFF. The DNA of the CDR3 is TGCAGCGTTGCCCCACGCATGAACACTGAAGCTTTCTTT.